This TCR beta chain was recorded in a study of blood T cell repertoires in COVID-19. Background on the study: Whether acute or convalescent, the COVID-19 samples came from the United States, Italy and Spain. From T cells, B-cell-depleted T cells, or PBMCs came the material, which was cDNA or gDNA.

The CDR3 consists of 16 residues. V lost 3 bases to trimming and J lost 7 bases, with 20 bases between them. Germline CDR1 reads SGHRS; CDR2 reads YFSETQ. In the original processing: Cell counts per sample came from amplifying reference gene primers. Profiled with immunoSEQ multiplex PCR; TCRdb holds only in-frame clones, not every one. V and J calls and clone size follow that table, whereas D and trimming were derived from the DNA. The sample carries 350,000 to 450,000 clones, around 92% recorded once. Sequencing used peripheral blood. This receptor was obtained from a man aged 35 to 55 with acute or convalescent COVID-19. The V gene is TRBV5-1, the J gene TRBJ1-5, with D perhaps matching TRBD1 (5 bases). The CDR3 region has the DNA TGCGCCAGCAGCTCGGTACATGGGGCACCTATCCAGCCCCAGCATTTT. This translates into CASSSVHGAPIQPQHF.